This TCR beta chain stems from a study of blood T cell repertoires in COVID-19 (dated by TCRdb to 2018 to 2021). Turning to the overall study: Samples from collaborators originated in the United States, Italy and Spain and spanned both the acute and convalescent phases of COVID-19. Deeply sampled blood TCRbeta repertoires from subjects exposed to, actively infected with, or recovered from COVID-19 were included in the dataset. Nearly every sample came with metadata listing a de-identified subject ID, COVID-19 status, age in years and sex. The samples were drawn from two sources: the first 160 participants of the ongoing ImmuneRACE study, and 1,200 or so subjects contributed by 6 global collaborators. The repertoires were released in a freely available public database meant as a resource for research on the immune response to SARS-CoV-2. The material from the prospective study consisted of cDNA or gDNA derived from T cells, B-cell-depleted T cells, or PBMCs. Where available, HLA class I and class II types were obtained from metadata supplied by the sample provider rather than from assay-based typing.

The collaborating institutions used their own protocols to collect whole blood in K2EDTA tubes. For TCRbeta analysis, collaborators shipped samples in one of three forms: frozen whole blood, isolated PBMCs, or DNA extracted from either of those sample types. Results the study describes overall, beyond this receptor: Clinical and demographic metadata were provided uncurated, with the amount varying by source and participant.

TCRbeta CDR3 regions were amplified from genomic DNA using the immunoSEQ Assay, a bias-controlled multiplex PCR. The published analysis was carried out like this. Within the assay, amplification of reference gene primers was used to estimate how many nucleated cells each sample contained. Sequence reads were collapsed and filtered to measure the absolute abundance of every unique TCRbeta CDR3 rearrangement. Productive Simpson clonality was computed per sample as the square root of Simpson's diversity index over productive rearrangements. TCRdb mirrors the immuneACCESS table, restricted to in-frame sequences. Some clones are absent from its copies; in checked studies, under half trace to an unresolved V gene, and the reason for the others is unknown. V, J and clone size reflect that table, while D and trimming were determined from the DNA. For this sample the table gives roughly 130,000 clones, of which roughly 80% were detected only once. The ten largest account for 3% to 3.5% of the sample.

CDR1 and CDR2 are drawn from the germline V gene: SGHRS, YFSETQ. For this chain, trimming is 0 bases at the V end and 5 bases at the J end, and the number of junction bases without a gene match is 5. Spanning cysteine to phenylalanine, the CDR3 consists of 17 amino acids. The CDR3 DNA has 51 bases and is translated from base 1. In regard to this clone: Its antigen is currently not known. Base quality data are lacking; no much larger clone is found one base away.

The chain is made from TRBV5-1 and TRBJ2-3; the junction holds 14 bases that match TRBD2. Sequenced material: peripheral blood. The receptor comes from an elderly woman with acute or convalescent COVID-19. The encoded CDR3 is CASSLGLAGGPQDTQYF. The DNA reads as follows: TGCGCCAGCAGCTTGGGACTAGCGGGGGGGCCACAAGATACGCAGTATTTT.